The 29 T cell receptor beta chains below all came from one sample that was sequenced in a study of HIV-infected patients and healthy controls (dated by TCRdb to the mid-2010s). The library was made by 5' RACE. Sequenced using an Illumina MiSeq. Using SuperScript III with primers targeting the alpha and beta constant regions, around 500 ng of RNA was reverse transcribed. Alpha and beta chain libraries were generated separately via chain-specific third strand synthesis with multiplexing indices. Starting from the raw public reads, TCRdb applied fastp trimming at Q25, assembled clones with MiXCR and retained in-frame beta chains. Rows with one shared CDR3 protein collapse into an entry with the most common genes and DNA. The sample profile shows roughly 18,000 distinct CDR3 sequences; around 8.3% of them were found once. 5.5% to 7.5% of the sample belongs to the ten largest clones. Whole blood was used without cell fractionation, so the repertoire reflected all unsorted peripheral T cells.

The sequencing input was blood. These receptor sequences come from an adult in good health.

This clonotype was seen ten or more times. This chain links TRBV12-3 or TRBV12-4 with TRBJ2-1; D may be TRBD1 (6 bases). V lost 6 bases to trimming and J lost 4 bases, with 13 bases between them. This CDR3 comprises 14 residues. The CDR3 nucleotides read TGTGCCAGCAGCCGGACGGGACAATACAATGAGCAGTTCTTC. Protein: CASSRTGQYNEQFF.

The rearrangement joins TRBV29-1 to TRBJ1-1; D is unresolved. The V and J ends lost 6 bases and 5 bases respectively, with 16 bases between them. CDR3 size: 13 residues. Germline V CDR1 and CDR2: SQVTM, ANQGSEA. The CDR3 region is CSVERGIWTEAFF. The DNA of the CDR3 is TGCAGCGTAGAGCGAGGGATATGGACTGAAGCTTTCTTT. Using reference TRBV29-1 and TRBJ1-1 for the parts outside the CDR3, the full variable domain is SAVISQKPSRDICQRGTSLTIQCQVDSQVTMMFWYRQQPGQSLTLIATANQGSEATYESGFVIDKFPISRPNLTFSTLTVSNMSPEDSSIYLCSVERGIWTEAFFGQGTRLTVV.

This clonotype was detected ten times or more. The genes are TRBV20-1 and TRBJ2-1; D is ambiguous. The CDR3 has 14 amino acids. Germline values: CDR1 DFQATT, CDR2 SNEGSKA (reference sequence). V was cut by 5 bases and J by 0 bases, with 11 bases left in between. The CDR3 DNA reads as TGCAGTGCTCGTGGACCGGACTCCTACAATGAGCAGTTCTTC. Protein sequence: CSARGPDSYNEQFF.

Ten or more counts support this clonotype. J is TRBJ2-1 and V is TRBV2, with 11 bases aligning to TRBD1. The ends lost 6 bases at V and 4 bases at J; junction bases unmatched: 5. Looked up from germline, CDR1 is SNHLY and CDR2 is FYNNEI. The CDR3 extends over 15 amino acids. This CDR3 reads CASRAGTGGYNEQFF. The CDR3 bases are TGTGCCAGCAGGGCCGGGACAGGGGGGTACAATGAGCAGTTCTTC.

The sample holds many counts of this clonotype. V gene TRBV19 combines with J gene TRBJ1-5; TRBD1 matches at 7 bases. V shed 9 bases, J shed 1 base, and the junction held 6 bases outside the gene matches. Germline V gene data show CDR1 as LNHDA and CDR2 as SQIVND (reference sequence). The CDR3 sequence is 14 residues long. This chain's CDR3 is CASKDRMSNQPQHF. The CDR3 nucleotides read TGTGCCAGCAAGGACAGGATGAGCAATCAGCCCCAGCATTTT.

This clonotype has at least ten counts. The rearrangement links TRBV10-3 to TRBJ2-5; D may correspond to TRBD1 or TRBD2 (5 bases each). CDR1 is ENHRY and CDR2 is SYGVKD in the germline V gene. This CDR3 comprises 12 residues. Trimming shortened V by 6 bases and J by 7 bases, and 12 bases separated the two germline ends. In DNA form, the CDR3 reads TGTGCCATCAGCCTGGGGGATGGGACCCAGTACTTC. Residues: CAISLGDGTQYF.

This clonotype was detected many times. The rearrangement links TRBV29-1 to TRBJ2-4; a weak D match, TRBD2 (9 bases). The CDR3 length is 20 residues. V gave up 5 bases and J gave up 0 bases, with 29 bases separating them. Germline assignment: CDR1 SQVTM and CDR2 ANQGSEA. The CDR3 here is CSVSDRGLTSGHLAKNIQYF. Here the CDR3 DNA reads TGCAGCGTTTCAGACAGGGGCTTGACTAGCGGCCACCTAGCCAAAAACATTCAGTACTTC.

This clonotype has at least ten counts. V usage is TRBV1 and J usage is TRBJ2-1; the D call of TRBD2 is as the table states it, not checked on the DNA. TRBV1 is reported as a pseudogene. The CDR3 is 16 amino acids. The CDR3 loop reads CTSSIPPRSSYNEQFF. CDR3 nucleotides: TGCACCAGCAGCATCCCTCCGCGCAGCTCCTACAATGAGCAGTTCTTC.

This clonotype was counted ten times or more. J is TRBJ2-3 and V is TRBV5-1; the D gene is possibly TRBD1 (5 bases). Germline loops: CDR1 SGHRS, CDR2 YFSETQ. V was cut by 0 bases and J by 0 bases, with 8 bases left in between. This CDR3 has 15 amino acids. CDR3 sequence reads: CASSLGRESTDTQYF. The CDR3 DNA sequence: TGCGCCAGCAGCTTGGGCAGGGAAAGCACAGATACGCAGTATTTT.

Only a few counts were recorded for this clonotype. The chain combines TRBV6-5 with TRBJ2-1; D is unclear. Germline CDR1 MNHEY, CDR2 SVGAGI. The CDR3 is made up of 16 amino acids. Trimming stripped 0 bases from V and 0 bases from J, with 9 bases between. Here the CDR3 DNA reads TGTGCCAGCAGTTACTCGATGGGCTACTCCTACAATGAGCAGTTCTTC. Translated: CASSYSMGYSYNEQFF.

In the case of this clonotype: The germline gene is not matched at one end of the junction; a read error may be the cause. The chain is built from TRBV6-5 and TRBJ1-6; no definite D call. Germline CDR1 MNHEY, CDR2 SVGAGI. CDR3 length: 9 amino acids. CDR3 protein: CASSSPLRF. CDR3 coding DNA: TGTGCCAGCAGTTCACCCCTCCGCTTT.

This clonotype was picked up many times. This chain connects TRBV18 to TRBJ1-1, with D perhaps matching TRBD1 (5 bases). The V gene lost 3 bases and the J gene lost 7 bases, with 9 bases spanning the gap. Germline V gene sequence: CDR1 KGHSH, CDR2 LQKENI. This CDR3 is 12 amino acids long. CDR3 bases: TGTGCCAGCTCACCTGGGCAGGGTGAAGCTTTCTTT. Translated: CASSPGQGEAFF. The full variable domain, rest sourced from reference TRBV18 and TRBJ1-1, is NAGVMQNPRHLVRRRGQEARLRCSPMKGHSHVYWYRQLPEEGLKFMVYLQKENIIDESGMPKERFSAEFPKEGPSILRIQQVVRGDSAAYFCASSPGQGEAFFGQGTRLTVV.

The chain has TRBV12-3 or TRBV12-4 and TRBJ1-1, with D uncertain. Deletions cut 6 bases from V and 1 base from J, with 12 bases between. This CDR3 contains 14 residues. CDR3 DNA: TGTGCCAGCAGCTCCGGACGGTCGAACACTGAAGCTTTCTTT. Translating gives CASSSGRSNTEAFF.

This clonotype was observed at least ten times. The V call is TRBV6-1, the J call TRBJ2-3; D might be TRBD2 (6 bases). Germline values: CDR1 MNHNS, CDR2 SASEGT. The V gene lost 2 bases and the J gene lost 0 bases, with 9 bases spanning the gap. The CDR3 runs to 15 residues. Here the CDR3 reads CASSEQEGSTDTQYF. CDR3 sequence (DNA): TGTGCCAGCAGTGAACAGGAGGGAAGCACAGATACGCAGTATTTT.

By sample share, this clonotype is large. An end of the junction differs from the germline gene, which may be a read error. J is TRBJ2-4 and V is TRBV12-3 or TRBV12-4; tentatively, D is TRBD2 (7 bases). This CDR3 region has 11 residues. The CDR3 loop is CASSLGGRKHF. The CDR3 bases are TGTGCCAGCAGTTTGGGGGGGCGGAAGCACTTC.

CDR3 bases: TGTGCCAGCAGCTCCTCCGGGACAGGGAACACAGATACGCAGTATTTT. This gives the protein CASSSSGTGNTDTQYF. The chain recombines TRBV28 with TRBJ2-3; 9 bases map to TRBD1. Germline lookup yields CDR1 MDHEN and CDR2 SYDVKM. The CDR3 runs 16 residues. V gave up 6 bases and J gave up 2 bases; unmatched junction bases: 9.

In this sample, this clonotype is medium-sized. The chain links TRBV6-1 to TRBJ2-7; 10 bases match TRBD1. Germline CDR1 and CDR2: MNHNS and SASEGT. V shed 7 bases and J 5 bases; nucleotides not matched to a gene: 8. The CDR3 has 14 amino acids. In DNA form, the CDR3 reads TGTGCCAGCAAGAGGGGACAGGGGTCTGACGAGCAGTACTTC. Protein product: CASKRGQGSDEQYF.

Within the sample, this clonotype is medium-sized. The rearrangement links TRBV28 to TRBJ2-1; the D is unclear. V was pared by 5 bases and J by 3 bases, with 11 bases between. CDR3 length: 14 residues. Germline loops: CDR1 MDHEN, CDR2 SYDVKM. The CDR3, as DNA: TGTGCCAGCAGTCCCTACGAAAACTACAATGAGCAGTTCTTC. The encoded protein is CASSPYENYNEQFF.

This chain connects TRBV7-2 to TRBJ2-7; 9 bases line up with TRBD2. The junction had 11 bases not matched to a gene; V was cut back by 5 bases and J by 3 bases. The length of the CDR3 is 16 residues. CDR1 and CDR2 from the germline V gene are SGHTA and FQGNSA. The CDR3 DNA follows: TGTGCCAGCAGCCCACCCAGAACAGCGGGGGGCTACGAGCAGTACTTC. Its protein is CASSPPRTAGGYEQYF.

This clonotype is medium-sized within its sample. This chain links TRBV12-3 or TRBV12-4 with TRBJ2-3; no reliable D call. There are 12 residues in the CDR3. Deletions cut 6 bases from V and 5 bases from J, with 9 bases between. CDR3 DNA sequence: TGTGCCAGCAGCCCCGCGGTAGATACGCAGTATTTT. Its translation: CASSPAVDTQYF.

The sample holds many counts of this clonotype. This chain connects TRBV6-1 to TRBJ1-4; D is unresolved. The CDR3 is 15 amino acids. The V gene's germline CDR1 is MNHNS and CDR2 SASEGT. The ends were cut back, 8 bases at V and 0 bases at J, with 13 bases in the middle. The CDR3 bases are TGTGCCAGCGCTGTCGGGATTGCAACTAATGAAAAACTGTTTTTT. Encoded protein: CASAVGIATNEKLFF.

The sample holds many counts of this clonotype. V and J are TRBV25-1 and TRBJ2-7, with TRBD2 as a possible D gene (6 bases). Per the germline V gene, CDR1 is MGHDK and CDR2 is SYGVNS. This CDR3 has 13 amino acids. Trimming took off 6 bases at V and 0 bases at J, with 9 bases between the two ends. This chain's CDR3 is CASRGAGSYEQYF. DNA for the CDR3: TGTGCCAGCAGAGGAGCGGGCTCCTACGAGCAGTACTTC.

This clonotype was recorded at least ten times. The genes are TRBV19 and TRBJ2-3, with 7 nucleotides matching TRBD2. Germline V gene data show CDR1 as LNHDA and CDR2 as SQIVND (reference sequence). The CDR3 totals 16 residues. After removal of 5 bases from V and 4 bases from J, the junction contained 12 bases not matched to a gene. CDR3 region: CASSLPPGGTADTQYF. The CDR3 DNA follows: TGTGCCAGTAGTCTCCCGCCGGGAGGTACCGCAGATACGCAGTATTTT.

This clonotype was counted at least ten times. The chain is built from TRBV7-2 and TRBJ2-7; TRBD2 matches 8 bases. Germline CDR1 is SGHTA and CDR2 is FQGNSA. Trimming cost V 4 bases and J 0 bases; bases outside gene matches: 5. The CDR3 consists of 15 residues. In DNA, the CDR3 is TGTGCCAGCAGCTACCTCGGGACTAGCTCCTACGAGCAGTACTTC. It codes for CASSYLGTSSYEQYF.

This rearrangement joins TRBV28 to TRBJ2-2, with 9 bases fitting TRBD1. CDR1 and CDR2 from the germline V gene are MDHEN and SYDVKM. The CDR3 has 17 residues. V lost 10 bases and J lost 1; bases outside the gene matches: 13. The CDR3 region has the DNA TGTGCCACTTTCCCCACACACAGGGGGCAGAACACCGGGGAGCTGTTTTTT. Amino acid sequence: CATFPTHRGQNTGELFF.

The chain joins TRBV19 to TRBJ2-1; D gene uncertain. The V and J ends lost 8 bases and 7 bases respectively, with 18 bases between them. CDR1 is LNHDA and CDR2 is SQIVND in the germline V gene (reference sequence). The CDR3 extends over 14 amino acids. CDR3 DNA sequence: TGTGCCAGTCAGGACGCTAACGCCTGGAATGAGCAGTTCTTC. Its protein product is CASQDANAWNEQFF.

The J gene is TRBJ2-1, the V gene TRBV5-4; possible D gene TRBD2, 6 bases. V lost 0 bases, J lost 2 bases, and 12 bases lay in between. Germline values: CDR1 SGHNT, CDR2 YYREEE (reference sequence). The CDR3 totals 16 residues. The CDR3 protein is CASSLGGGIAYNEQFF. The CDR3 DNA sequence: TGTGCCAGCAGCTTGGGGGGCGGGATCGCCTACAATGAGCAGTTCTTC.

This clonotype was seen repeatedly, ten times or more. V and J are TRBV7-2 and TRBJ2-5; a possible D gene is TRBD2 (5 bases). Looked up from germline, CDR1 is SGHTA and CDR2 is FQGNSA. Trimming took 1 base from V and 4 from J, leaving 13 bases between them. The CDR3 totals 15 residues. The CDR3 coding sequence is TGTGCCAGCAGCTTAGTGGATATGGCGGGAGAGACCCAGTACTTC. Translating gives CASSLVDMAGETQYF.

This clonotype counts as medium-sized (0.01 to 0.1%). The chain carries TRBV6-1 and TRBJ1-2, with 9 bases that match TRBD1. Germline V lookup: CDR1 MNHNS, CDR2 SASEGT. V gave up 5 bases and J gave up 7 bases; unmatched junction bases: 8. The CDR3 is 14 amino acids. The CDR3 reads CASSLEQGALGYTF. Here the CDR3 DNA reads TGTGCCAGCAGTCTGGAACAGGGGGCGCTTGGCTACACCTTC.